One and the same sample provided the 5 T cell receptor beta chains below, sequenced in a study of beta chain features in type 1 diabetes (dated by TCRdb to between 2017 and 2018). The receptor library was made with the immunoSEQ multiplex PCR assay. The entire amount of isolated RNA was reverse transcribed using the High Capacity cDNA Reverse Transcription Kit, so the sequenced TCRB transcripts were expressed ones. TCRdb retrieved this table from immuneACCESS and kept in-frame rearrangements only. Not all clones are present; in checked studies, unresolved V genes account for under half, and no reason is known for the remainder. Here the sample has around 500,000 clones; around 10% occur a single time. Approximately 0.045% of the sample is in the top ten clones. The source material was naive CD4+ T cells from blood. Per the publication, the cell subset or site label means: true naive CD4+ T cells. Every receptor here comes from a woman in her late teens or twenties in good health.

Comments on this clone: Other DNA sequences from this sample encode an identical CDR3 as well. The chain joins TRBV4-1 to TRBJ1-1; maybe TRBD1 (5 bases). From germline, CDR1 is MGHRA and CDR2 YSYEKL. V was cut by 1 base and J by 1 base, with 13 bases left in between. This CDR3 is 16 amino acids long. CDR3 nucleotide sequence: TGCGCCAGCAGCCAAGTCGGGCAGGGAAGGAACACTGAAGCTTTCTTT. This gives the protein CASSQVGQGRNTEAFF.

The V gene is TRBV13, the J gene TRBJ2-3, with D possibly being TRBD2 (5 bases). Deletions cut 0 bases from V and 3 bases from J, with 7 bases between. The CDR3 is made up of 14 amino acids. The germline CDR1 and CDR2 sequences are PRHDT and FYEKMQ (reference sequence). The CDR3 DNA is TGTGCCAGCAGCTTAGGACTAGAAACAGATACGCAGTATTTT. Its translation is CASSLGLETDTQYF.

The V gene is TRBV7-2, the J gene TRBJ2-7; perhaps TRBD2 as D (6 bases). V was trimmed by 8 bases and J by 5 bases, leaving 19 bases between them. The germline V gene encodes CDR1 SGHTA and CDR2 FQGNSA. CDR3 length: 14 amino acids. CDR3: CASRLGLGRNEQYF. CDR3 DNA sequence: TGTGCCAGCCGGTTGGGACTGGGGAGGAACGAGCAGTACTTC.

This clone was counted only a few times. The chain carries TRBV5-4 and TRBJ2-4, with D possibly being TRBD1 (6 bases). Trimming stripped 3 bases from V and 8 bases from J, with 12 bases between. This CDR3 is 13 amino acids long. In germline, CDR1 is SGHNT, CDR2 YYREEE (reference sequence). In DNA form, the CDR3 reads TGTGCCAGCAGCTCACCTCCAGGGGACATTCAGTACTTC. It yields the protein CASSSPPGDIQYF.

J is TRBJ1-4 and V is TRBV20-1; no definite D call. CDR1 is DFQATT, CDR2 SNEGSKA, per germline (reference sequence). Trimming pared 5 bases from V and 10 bases from J, leaving 8 bases between. The CDR3 sequence is 10 residues long. CDR3 bases: TGCAGTGCTTCAGCTGGAAAACTGTTTTTT. Translating gives CSASAGKLFF.